The rows below give T cell receptor beta chains drawn from one sample of a study of cytomegalovirus exposure and HLA in healthy donors. The repertoire was sequenced with immunoSEQ multiplex PCR; TCRdb's copy has only in-frame clones and lacks some. The sample holds roughly 180,000 clones; roughly 78% are singletons and the top ten take 13%. The sequencing sample was made of PBMCs. The origin of the receptors is a woman between 45 and 65 years old in good health and CMV-seropositive. The CDR3 runs from the conserved cysteine through the conserved F or W. A D gene is named only where the DNA matches it firmly. Part of the rows lack a size; the others show once, few, many or a class for expanded clones.

V	J	size	D	CDR3	DNA
TRBV9	TRBJ2-3	once	TRBD1	CASRTGGHSTDTQYF	TGTGCCAGCCGGACAGGGGGCCATAGCACAGATACGCAGTATTTT
TRBV5-1	TRBJ2-5	-	TRBD1	CASRSGGETQYF	TGCGCCAGCAGATCAGGGGGAGAGACCCAGTACTTC
TRBV2	TRBJ2-7	-	TRBD1	CASSGSDRGLDEQYF	TGTGCCAGCAGTGGGAGTGACAGGGGGCTGGACGAGCAGTACTTC
TRBV13	TRBJ2-7	-	-	CASSSLGSYEQYF	TGTGCCAGCAGCTCCTTAGGGAGCTACGAGCAGTACTTC
TRBV7-9	TRBJ1-1	-	TRBD1	CASSYSGTGEPEAFF	TGTGCCAGCAGCTATTCCGGGACAGGGGAGCCTGAAGCTTTCTTT
TRBV6-1	TRBJ2-5	-	-	CASSPGNWETQYF	TGTGCCAGCAGTCCAGGGAATTGGGAGACCCAGTACTTC
TRBV5-4	TRBJ2-7	few	TRBD2	CASRQVGGGEEQYF	TGTGCCAGCCGGCAAGTGGGGGGGGGTGAAGAGCAGTACTTC
TRBV6-6	TRBJ1-6	-	-	CASSYSTEVQYSPRHF	TGTGCCAGCAGTTACTCGACAGAGGTTCAGTATTCACCCCGCCACTTT
TRBV6-1	TRBJ2-2	-	-	CASSEGSVPGTGELFF	TGTGCCAGCAGTGAAGGTTCAGTCCCGGGCACCGGGGAGCTGTTTTTT
TRBV4-2	TRBJ2-2	-	TRBD2	CASSQGGLAGAGELFF	TGTGCCAGCAGCCAAGGGGGACTAGCGGGCGCGGGGGAGCTGTTTTTT
TRBV14	TRBJ1-3	-	-	CASSPRTAIGNTIYF	TGTGCCAGCAGCCCTCGGACAGCCATCGGAAACACCATATATTTT
TRBV30	TRBJ2-5	once	-	CAWSGLPGETQYF	TGTGCCTGGAGTGGTTTACCCGGAGAGACCCAGTACTTC
TRBV6-5	TRBJ1-5	-	-	CASTGPGGNQPQHF	TGTGCCAGCACGGGGCCAGGGGGCAATCAGCCCCAGCATTTT
TRBV11-3	TRBJ2-2	-	TRBD1	CASSRLGGLNTGELFF	TGTGCCAGCAGCCGGCTAGGGGGCCTGAACACCGGGGAGCTGTTTTTT
TRBV5-4	TRBJ1-6	few	-	CASSPEEGVVDSPLHF	TGTGCCAGCAGCCCCGAGGAGGGAGTGGTTGATTCACCCCTCCACTTT
TRBV11-3	TRBJ2-5	few	TRBD1	CASSSPTTKDRDAETQYF	TGTGCCAGCAGCTCACCGACCACTAAGGACAGGGACGCGGAGACCCAGTACTTC